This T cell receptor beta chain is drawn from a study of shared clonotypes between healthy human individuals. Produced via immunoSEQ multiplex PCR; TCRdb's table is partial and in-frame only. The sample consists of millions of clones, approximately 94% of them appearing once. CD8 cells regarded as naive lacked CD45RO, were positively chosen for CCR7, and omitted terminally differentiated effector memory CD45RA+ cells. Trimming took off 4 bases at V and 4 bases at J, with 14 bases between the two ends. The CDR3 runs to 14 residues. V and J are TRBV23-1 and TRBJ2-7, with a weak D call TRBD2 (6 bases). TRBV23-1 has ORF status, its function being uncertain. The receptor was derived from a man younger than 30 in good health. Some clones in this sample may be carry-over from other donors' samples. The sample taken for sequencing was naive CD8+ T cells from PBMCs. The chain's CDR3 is CASSPRDSRYEQYF. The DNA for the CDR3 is TGCGCCAGCAGTCCTCGGGACTCGCGGTACGAGCAGTACTTC.